The T cell receptor (beta chain) described here comes from a study of human T cells and chemical hapten exposure. At least ten counts were recorded for this clonotype. Its matching antigen is unknown. Whole-study findings and limits: Among TCRs, those above 1 in 1000 frequency were unaffected by DPC sensitization.

The V gene's germline CDR1 is SGHTA and CDR2 FQGNSA. This CDR3 contains 15 residues. The germline V and J ends were trimmed by 4 bases and 9 bases, with 19 bases remaining between them. Original handling: Sample TCR totals centred on a median of approximately 96,000, ranging roughly 20,000 to 750,000. TCRdb redid the calling of the RACE reads with MiXCR, one entry per CDR3 protein. TCRdb's processing, not the study's, gives the V and J calls here. Of 44,000 or so distinct CDR3 sequences listed, about 3.5% are singletons. This sample's time point: healthy volunteer bleed at 6 weeks. Total RNA was isolated from unfractionated whole blood.

The receptor comes from a human donor in good health. Some clones in this sample may be carry-over from other donors' samples. The chain links TRBV7-2 to TRBJ2-4; weak D call: TRBD2 (6 bases). Sequenced sample: whole blood. The DNA of the CDR3 is TGTGCCAGCAGCTCATCCGCGGGACCGCAGGCCATTCAGTACTTC. Translating it yields CASSSSAGPQAIQYF.